This is a list of T cell receptor beta chains from one sample in a study of T cells in Graves' hyperthyroidism and ophthalmopathy. TCRdb re-called the multiplex PCR reads with MiXCR, one entry per CDR3 protein. This table holds over 150,000 distinct CDR3 sequences, approximately 16% found once. Sequencing was carried out using blood. The receptors were gathered from a woman between 50 and 59 years old with Graves' hyperthyroidism. The CDR3 runs from the conserved cysteine through the conserved F or W. D genes are given only for firm matches. Size tells how often a clone was seen (once, few, many) or the class of an expanded clone, and some rows leave it out.

d_call	v_call	j_call	clone_size	cdr3_aa	cdr3_nt
.	TRBV10-3	TRBJ2-2	.	CAISELPGFENGELFF	TGTGCCATCAGTGAGCTCCCGGGGTTTGAGAACGGGGAGCTGTTTTTT
.	TRBV3-1	TRBJ1-1	few	CASSHSGPNFAFF	TGTGCCAGCAGCCACTCGGGGCCAAACTTCGCTTTCTTT
.	TRBV12-3/TRBV12-4	TRBJ1-1	many	CASSLRHRNTEAFF	TGTGCCAGCAGTTTACGACATAGGAACACTGAAGCTTTCTTT
TRBD1	TRBV20-1	TRBJ1-4	.	CSATDRGSNEKLFF	TGCAGTGCTACGGACAGGGGATCTAATGAAAAACTGTTTTTT
.	TRBV11-2	TRBJ1-4	.	CANPGTPTNEKLFF	TGTGCCAACCCCGGGACGCCTACTAATGAAAAACTGTTTTTT
.	TRBV30	TRBJ2-1	many	CAWSVHFFRTAYNEQFF	TGTGCCTGGAGTGTACACTTCTTTAGAACTGCCTACAATGAGCAGTTCTTC
.	TRBV20-1	TRBJ2-3	few	CSASGTGTDTQYF	TGCAGTGCTAGCGGAACCGGCACAGATACGCAGTATTTT
.	TRBV7-4	TRBJ1-5	many	CASRNRPYSNQPQHF	TGTGCCAGCCGTAACAGACCCTATAGCAATCAGCCCCAGCATTTT
.	TRBV5-8	TRBJ2-2	.	CASSFFTGELFF	TGTGCCAGCAGCTTTTTTACCGGGGAGCTGTTTTTT
.	TRBV6-2/TRBV6-3	TRBJ2-7	many	CASSRDTSYEQYF	TGTGCCAGCAGTCGGGATACCAGCTACGAGCAGTACTTC
.	TRBV5-5	TRBJ2-1	.	CASSHRWPDEQFF	TGTGCCAGCAGCCACAGATGGCCGGATGAGCAGTTCTTC
.	TRBV5-1	TRBJ2-7	few	CASSPGGGRGRAYEQYF	TGCGCCAGCAGCCCGGGGGGCGGGAGAGGCCGAGCCTACGAGCAGTACTTC
.	TRBV20-1	TRBJ1-1	many	CSARHPSGLSYTEAFF	TGCAGTGCTAGACATCCCTCAGGGTTGAGTTACACTGAAGCTTTCTTT
.	TRBV12-5	TRBJ1-5	few	CASGLFSGGSNQPQHF	TGTGCTAGTGGTTTGTTTTCGGGGGGGAGTAATCAGCCCCAGCATTTT